The subject of this entry is one T cell receptor beta chain. The antigen remains undetermined. CDR3 length: 13 residues. CDR1 is SEHNR, CDR2 FQNEAQ, per germline (reference sequence). Deletions cut 5 bases from V and 3 bases from J, with 11 bases between. This specimen comes from a study of T cells after posttransplantation cyclophosphamide. This table comes from immunoSEQ multiplex PCR, and its TCRdb copy is limited to in-frame clones, with some not included. The repertoire holds several thousand clones, with around two thirds as singletons. Study-wide results and limits: Later post-transplant blood repertoires were often dominated by donor CD8+ memory clones.

Sequencing was done on a sample of memory CD8+ T cells sorted from blood. The TCR sequence derives from a man aged 25-45 years in good health and a related stem cell transplant donor. The chain uses TRBV7-9 and TRBJ2-7, with unresolved D. The CDR3 nucleotides are TGTGCCAGCAGCCCTGGCAATCTCTACGAGCAGTACTTC. It specifies CASSPGNLYEQYF. Variable domain in full (rest from reference TRBV7-9 and TRBJ2-7): DTGVSQNPRHKITKRGQNVTFRCDPISEHNRLYWYRQTLGQGPEFLTYFQNEAQLEKSRLLSDRFSAERPKGSFSTLEIQRTEQGDSAMYLCASSPGNLYEQYFGPGTRLTVT.